This T cell receptor (beta chain) was sequenced in a study of beta chain features in type 1 diabetes. About the study: Patients were similar to healthy donors in age and gender (as well as in cell yields). Study-wide results and limits: Moderate yet significant TCRB CDR3 shortening was seen in Type 1 diabetes patients in all four CD4+ subsets. Any HLA effect on TCRB rearrangement was left unresolved by small sub-analyses.

Note on this clone: No antigen is known for it.

Donors underwent one heparinised blood draw, about 120 mL on average. V was pared by 4 bases and J by 5 bases, with 4 bases of the junction left unmatched. This CDR3 has 15 residues. Germline CDR1 and CDR2: SGHKS and YYEKEE (reference sequence). The sequenced template was cDNA made from the entire isolated RNA. Millions of reads, on average, came from each naive, central memory and regulatory T cell sample. Sequencing was performed with immunoSEQ multiplex PCR; in TCRdb, only in-frame clones are kept and a portion is missing. The data hold approximately 280,000 clones, with approximately 16% observed a single time.

The J gene is TRBJ2-2, the V gene TRBV5-5, with TRBD2 identical over 11 bases. This TCR was sampled from a man between 18 and 35 years old with type 1 diabetes. The sample comprised naive CD4+ T cells from blood. CDR3 region: CASSLAGGYTGELFF. CDR3 nucleotides: TGTGCCAGCAGCCTAGCGGGAGGATATACCGGGGAGCTGTTTTTT. Supplemented by reference TRBV5-5 and TRBJ2-2, the full variable domain reads DAGVTQSPTHLIKTRGQQVTLRCSPISGHKSVSWYQQVLGQGPQFIFQYYEKEERGRGNFPDRFSARQFPNYSSELNVNALLLGDSALYLCASSLAGGYTGELFFGEGSRLTVL.